These 16 T cell receptor beta chains share one sample of origin, sequenced in a study of cytotoxic CD8 clonotypes in ibrutinib-treated CLL. Here immunoSEQ multiplex PCR was the method, and the copy in TCRdb shows in-frame clones only, minus some. The table records approximately 330,000 clones, 80% of them present only once. Sequenced material: PBMCs, taken before ibrutinib treatment. These TCRs come from a human donor with chronic lymphocytic leukemia.

The chain is built from TRBV9 and TRBJ2-3; TRBD2 matches 12 bases. Looked up from germline, CDR1 is SGDLS and CDR2 is YYNGEE. The CDR3 is made up of 15 amino acids. V trimming: 0 bases; J trimming: 8 bases; junction bases outside the gene matches: 4. Written as DNA, the CDR3 is TGTGCCAGCAGCGTAGGGGGGACTAGCGGGCTTACGCAGTATTTT. Amino acids: CASSVGGTSGLTQYF.

This clone was recorded a few times. The chain joins TRBV27 to TRBJ2-1; D perhaps matches TRBD2 (5 bases). The CDR3 sequence is 14 residues long. Trimming cost V 7 bases and J 5 bases, with 15 bases left between them. Germline V gene lookup returns CDR1 MNHEY and CDR2 SMNVEV (reference sequence). In DNA form, the CDR3 reads TGTGCCAGCACCCCCGGGAACCTAAACAATGAGCAGTTCTTC. This gives the protein CASTPGNLNNEQFF.

CDR3 region: CASSEGQPQHF. The CDR3 bases are TGTGCCAGCAGTGAAGGTCAGCCCCAGCATTTT. This sequence joins TRBV6-1 and TRBJ1-5; D gene unclear. Germline loops: CDR1 MNHNS, CDR2 SASEGT. The CDR3 runs 11 residues. The germline V and J ends were trimmed by 1 base and 6 bases, with 1 base remaining between them.

The rearrangement links TRBV5-4 to TRBJ2-5; D may be TRBD2 (5 bases). V was shortened by 6 bases and J by 2 bases, with 14 bases between the two germline ends. Germline values: CDR1 SGHNT, CDR2 YYREEE (reference sequence). The CDR3 is 14 residues long. Here the CDR3 DNA reads TGTGCCAGCATGTCTAGGGAGACTCAAGAGACCCAGTACTTC. It is translated as CASMSRETQETQYF.

This sequence joins TRBV29-1 and TRBJ2-7, with 8 nucleotides matching TRBD2. V dropped 4 bases and J dropped 0; count of bases not matched to a gene: 5. From germline, CDR1 is SQVTM and CDR2 ANQGSEA. The CDR3 loop spans 14 amino acids. The CDR3 DNA sequence: TGCAGCGTTGCGGGAGGGCGGAGCTCCTACGAGCAGTACTTC. This sequence encodes CSVAGGRSSYEQYF.

This clone was counted once. This chain joins TRBV6-1 and TRBJ2-5; 10 bases line up with TRBD2. The trim removed 8 bases at V and 5 bases at J, leaving 8 bases unmatched. The length of the CDR3 is 14 residues. The V gene's germline CDR1 is MNHNS and CDR2 SASEGT. CDR3 sequence (DNA): TGTGCCAGCGAACAACTAGCGGGATCGGAGACCCAGTACTTC. It codes for CASEQLAGSETQYF.

The J gene is TRBJ1-4, the V gene TRBV10-1, with 7 nucleotides matching TRBD1. Germline CDR1 is WNHNN and CDR2 is SYGVQD (reference sequence). V lost 10 bases and J lost 3; bases outside the gene matches: 14. The CDR3 has 16 amino acids. CDR3 nucleotide sequence: TGCGCCACCGACAGGGATCCCGGGCCCCCTAATGAAAAACTGTTTTTT. Translated, it gives CATDRDPGPPNEKLFF.

The sample holds one count of this clone. V is TRBV27 and J is TRBJ2-1; D perhaps matches TRBD2 (6 bases). V lost 5 bases, J lost 9 bases, and 23 bases lay in between. The CDR3 runs 16 residues. CDR1 and CDR2 from the germline V gene are MNHEY and SMNVEV (reference sequence). In DNA form, the CDR3 reads TGTGCCAGCAGTGATTCTAGCGCGACCTTCTATGTTGAGCAGTTCTTC. Amino acids: CASSDSSATFYVEQFF.

The chain links TRBV19 to TRBJ1-2, with D possibly being TRBD1 (5 bases). The germline V gene encodes CDR1 LNHDA and CDR2 SQIVND (reference sequence). CDR3 length equals 12 residues. The CDR3 DNA follows: TGTGCTAGCGGGGACTCAGGAGGGGGCTACACCTTC. This translates into CASGDSGGGYTF.

This sequence joins TRBV29-1 and TRBJ2-7; D is ambiguous. The CDR3 totals 12 residues. CDR1 SQVTM and CDR2 ANQGSEA come from the germline V gene. The V and J ends lost 5 bases and 0 bases respectively, with 8 bases between them. The DNA for the CDR3 is TGCAGCGTTCTCCAGGCCTCCTACGAGCAGTACTTC. This translates into CSVLQASYEQYF.

The chain carries TRBV6-1 and TRBJ1-2; 8 bases map to TRBD1. The CDR3 sequence is 17 residues long. Unmatched junction bases numbered 9, after V lost 2 bases and J lost 1 base. Germline-derived CDR1 and CDR2 are MNHNS and SASEGT. CDR3 protein: CASSEKIQGAFNYGYTF. The CDR3, as DNA: TGTGCCAGCAGTGAAAAGATCCAGGGGGCATTTAACTATGGCTACACCTTC.

J is TRBJ2-7 and V is TRBV14; D gene uncertain. The CDR3 has 13 residues. Trimming cost V 4 bases and J 4 bases, with 11 bases left between them. Germline CDR1 reads SGHDN; CDR2 reads FVKESK. The CDR3 nucleotides read TGTGCCAGCAGCCGGGCCCCTTTATACGAGCAGTACTTC. Translation: CASSRAPLYEQYF. Full variable domain (rest looked up from reference TRBV14 and TRBJ2-7): EAGVTQFPSHSVIEKGQTVTLRCDPISGHDNLYWYRRVMGKEIKFLLHFVKESKQDESGMPNNRFLAERTGGTYSTLKVQPAELEDSGVYFCASSRAPLYEQYFGPGTRLTVT.

The V call is TRBV5-4, the J call TRBJ2-5, with D unresolved. The germline V gene encodes CDR1 SGHNT and CDR2 YYREEE (reference sequence). The CDR3 covers 15 residues. Trimming shortened V by 1 base and J by 6 bases, and 16 bases separated the two germline ends. DNA of the CDR3: TGTGCCAGCAGCTTGTCTTCGGGTCAAAAAAAGACCCAGTACTTC. Protein: CASSLSSGQKKTQYF. The full variable domain, completed using reference TRBV5-4 and TRBJ2-5, is ETGVTQSPTHLIKTRGQQVTLRCSSQSGHNTVSWYQQALGQGPQFIFQYYREEENGRGNFPPRFSGLQFPNYSSELNVNALELDDSALYLCASSLSSGQKKTQYFGPGTRLLVL.

The chain joins TRBV4-2 to TRBJ1-5; possible D gene TRBD1, 6 bases. CDR1 and CDR2 (germline): LGHNA, YNFKEQ. Trimming took 4 bases from V and 7 from J, leaving 14 bases between them. This CDR3 comprises 14 residues. The CDR3 DNA reads TGTGCCAGCAGCCGAACAGGTACAGGGCAGCCCCAGCATTTT. Encoded protein: CASSRTGTGQPQHF.

The chain carries TRBV12-5 and TRBJ2-5, with 9 bases aligning to TRBD2. The CDR3 spans 17 residues. The V and J ends lost 0 bases and 5 bases, in that order; junction bases with no gene match: 10. Germline V gene data show CDR1 as LGHNT and CDR2 as FRNRAP. The CDR3 spells CASGLVASGKLPETQYF. The CDR3 nucleotides read TGTGCTAGTGGTTTGGTAGCTAGCGGGAAGTTACCGGAGACCCAGTACTTC. Combining the CDR3 with reference TRBV12-5 and TRBJ2-5 gives the whole variable domain DARVTQTPRHKVTEMGQEVTMRCQPILGHNTVFWYRQTMMQGLELLAYFRNRAPLDDSGMPKDRFSAEMPDATLATLKIQPSEPRDSAVYFCASGLVASGKLPETQYFGPGTRLLVL.

The CDR3 DNA reads as TGTGCCTGGAGTTTACCTAGCGGGATAGCTGAGCAGTTCTTC. This encodes CAWSLPSGIAEQFF. This rearrangement joins TRBV30 to TRBJ2-1; the match to TRBD2 covers 9 bases. This CDR3 has 14 residues. Germline trimming cut 2 bases from V and 9 bases from J; bases unmatched to any gene: 8. The germline gives CDR1 GTSNPN, CDR2 SVGIG (reference sequence).